Given below is one T cell receptor beta chain in context. Both 60 Vbeta primers and 13 Jbeta primers went into the PCR. Data came from immunoSEQ multiplex PCR; TCRdb stores just in-frame clones and leaves some out. The sample includes roughly 86,000 clones, roughly 85% of them seen just once. V lost 4 bases and J lost 1, with 11 bases in between. The CDR3 is 15 residues long. Looked up from germline, CDR1 is MDHEN and CDR2 is SYDVKM. The source of the sample is a study of cytomegalovirus exposure and HLA in healthy donors. This receptor was identified in a female donor in good health and CMV-seronegative. The chain combines TRBV28 with TRBJ1-5; the D gene is possibly TRBD1 (6 bases). Sequencing was performed on PBMCs. The CDR3 nucleotides are TGTGCCAGCAGTTCCAACAGGGAAAGCAATCAGCCCCAGCATTTT. Residues: CASSSNRESNQPQHF. Full variable domain (missing parts from reference TRBV28 and TRBJ1-5): DVKVTQSSRYLVKRTGEKVFLECVQDMDHENMFWYRQDPGLGLRLIYFSYDVKMKEKGDIPEGYSVSREKKERFSLILESASTNQTSMYLCASSSNRESNQPQHFGDGTRLSIL.